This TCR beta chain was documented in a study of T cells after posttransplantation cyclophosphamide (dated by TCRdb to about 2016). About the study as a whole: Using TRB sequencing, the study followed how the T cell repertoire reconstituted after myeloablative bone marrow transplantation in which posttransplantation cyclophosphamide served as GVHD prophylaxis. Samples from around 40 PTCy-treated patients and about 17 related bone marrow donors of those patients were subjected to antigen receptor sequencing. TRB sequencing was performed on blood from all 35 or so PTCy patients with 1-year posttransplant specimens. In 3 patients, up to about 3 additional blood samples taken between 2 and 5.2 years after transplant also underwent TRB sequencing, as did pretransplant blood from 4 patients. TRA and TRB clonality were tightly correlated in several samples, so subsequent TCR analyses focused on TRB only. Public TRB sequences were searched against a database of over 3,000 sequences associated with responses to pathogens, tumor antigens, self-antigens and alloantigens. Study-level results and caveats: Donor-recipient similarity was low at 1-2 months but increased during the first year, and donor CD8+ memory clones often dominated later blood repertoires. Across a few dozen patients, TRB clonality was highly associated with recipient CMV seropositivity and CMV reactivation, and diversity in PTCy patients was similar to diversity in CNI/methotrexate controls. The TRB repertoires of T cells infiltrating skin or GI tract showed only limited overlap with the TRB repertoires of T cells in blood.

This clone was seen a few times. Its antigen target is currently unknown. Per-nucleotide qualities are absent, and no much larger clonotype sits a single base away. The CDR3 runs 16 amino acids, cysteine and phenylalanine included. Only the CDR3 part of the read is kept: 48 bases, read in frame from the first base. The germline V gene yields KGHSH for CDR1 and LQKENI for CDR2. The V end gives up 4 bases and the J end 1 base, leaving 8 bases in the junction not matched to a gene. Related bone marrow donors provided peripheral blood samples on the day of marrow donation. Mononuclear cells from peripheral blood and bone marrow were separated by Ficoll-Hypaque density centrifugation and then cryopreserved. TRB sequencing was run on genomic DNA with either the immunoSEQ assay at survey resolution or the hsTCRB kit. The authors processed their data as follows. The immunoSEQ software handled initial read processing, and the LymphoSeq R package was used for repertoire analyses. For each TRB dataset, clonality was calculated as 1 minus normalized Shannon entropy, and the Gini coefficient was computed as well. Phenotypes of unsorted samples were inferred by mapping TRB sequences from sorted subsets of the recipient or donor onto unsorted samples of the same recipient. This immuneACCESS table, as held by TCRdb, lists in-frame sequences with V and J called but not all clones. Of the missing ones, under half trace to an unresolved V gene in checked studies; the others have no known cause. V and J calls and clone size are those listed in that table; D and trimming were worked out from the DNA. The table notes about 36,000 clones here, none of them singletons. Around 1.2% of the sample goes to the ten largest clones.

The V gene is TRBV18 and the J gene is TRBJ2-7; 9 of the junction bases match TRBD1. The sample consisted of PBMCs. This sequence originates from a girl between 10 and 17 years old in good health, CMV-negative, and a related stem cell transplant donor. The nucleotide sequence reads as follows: TGTGCCAGCTCACAGCTCGGACAGGGGCCTTCCTACGAGCAGTACTTC. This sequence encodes CASSQLGQGPSYEQYF.